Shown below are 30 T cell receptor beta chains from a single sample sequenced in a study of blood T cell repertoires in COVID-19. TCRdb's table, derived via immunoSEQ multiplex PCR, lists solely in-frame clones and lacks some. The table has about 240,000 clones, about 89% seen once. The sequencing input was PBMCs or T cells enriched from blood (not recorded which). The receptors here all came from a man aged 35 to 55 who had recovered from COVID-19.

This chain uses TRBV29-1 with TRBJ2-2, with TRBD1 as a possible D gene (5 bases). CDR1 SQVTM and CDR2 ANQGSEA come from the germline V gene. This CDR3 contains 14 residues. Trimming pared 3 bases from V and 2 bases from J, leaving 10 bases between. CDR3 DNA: TGCAGCGTTGATCTAGACAGAAACACCGGGGAGCTGTTTTTT. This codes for CSVDLDRNTGELFF.

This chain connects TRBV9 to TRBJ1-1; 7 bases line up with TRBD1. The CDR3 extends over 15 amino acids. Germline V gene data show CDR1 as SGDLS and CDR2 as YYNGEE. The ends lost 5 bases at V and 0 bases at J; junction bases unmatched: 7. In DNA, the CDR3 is TGTGCCAGCAGTGCGGCGACAGGGATGAACACTGAAGCTTTCTTT. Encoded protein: CASSAATGMNTEAFF.

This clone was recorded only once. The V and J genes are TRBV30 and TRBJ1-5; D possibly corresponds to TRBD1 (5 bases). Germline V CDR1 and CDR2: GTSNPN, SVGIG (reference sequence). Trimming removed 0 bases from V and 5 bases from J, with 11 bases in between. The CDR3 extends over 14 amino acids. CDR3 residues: CAWSVRTKDQPQHF. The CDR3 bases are TGTGCCTGGAGTGTACGGACAAAAGATCAGCCCCAGCATTTT.

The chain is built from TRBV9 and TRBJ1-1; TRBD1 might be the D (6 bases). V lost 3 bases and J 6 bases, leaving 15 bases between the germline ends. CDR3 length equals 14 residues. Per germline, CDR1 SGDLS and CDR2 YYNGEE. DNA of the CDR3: TGTGCCAGCAGCGGGGGGCCGGGGTCGTCTGAAGCTTTCTTT. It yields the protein CASSGGPGSSEAFF.

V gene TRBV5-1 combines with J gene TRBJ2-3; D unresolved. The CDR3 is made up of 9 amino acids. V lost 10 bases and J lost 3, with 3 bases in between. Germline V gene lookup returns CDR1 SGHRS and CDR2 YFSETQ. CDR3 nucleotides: TGCGCCTCAACAGATACGCAGTATTTT. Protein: CASTDTQYF.

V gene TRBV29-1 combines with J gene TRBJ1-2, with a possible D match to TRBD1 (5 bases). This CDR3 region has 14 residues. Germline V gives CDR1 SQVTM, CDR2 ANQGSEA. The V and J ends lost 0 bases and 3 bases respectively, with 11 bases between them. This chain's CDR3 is CSVEDFARDYGYTF. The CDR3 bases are TGCAGCGTTGAAGATTTTGCCAGGGACTATGGCTACACCTTC.

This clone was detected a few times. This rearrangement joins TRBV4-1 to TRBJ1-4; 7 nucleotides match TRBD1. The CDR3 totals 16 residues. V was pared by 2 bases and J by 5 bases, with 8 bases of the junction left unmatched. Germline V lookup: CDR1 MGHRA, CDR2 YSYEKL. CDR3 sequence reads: CASSQTFRTGNEKLFF. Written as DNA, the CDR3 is TGCGCCAGCAGCCAAACCTTTAGGACAGGAAATGAAAAACTGTTTTTT.

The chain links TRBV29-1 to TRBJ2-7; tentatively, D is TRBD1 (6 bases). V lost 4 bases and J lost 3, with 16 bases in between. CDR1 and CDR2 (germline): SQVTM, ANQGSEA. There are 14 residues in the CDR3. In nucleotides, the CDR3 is TGCAGCGTTGTGGGGCAGGGGTCACTCTACGAGCAGTACTTC. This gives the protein CSVVGQGSLYEQYF.

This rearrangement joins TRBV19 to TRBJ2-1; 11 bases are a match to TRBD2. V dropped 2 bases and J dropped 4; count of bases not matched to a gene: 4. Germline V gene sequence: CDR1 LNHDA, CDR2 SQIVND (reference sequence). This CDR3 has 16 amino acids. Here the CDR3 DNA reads TGTGCCAGTAGTATACCACTAGCGGGGGTATACAATGAGCAGTTCTTC. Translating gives CASSIPLAGVYNEQFF.

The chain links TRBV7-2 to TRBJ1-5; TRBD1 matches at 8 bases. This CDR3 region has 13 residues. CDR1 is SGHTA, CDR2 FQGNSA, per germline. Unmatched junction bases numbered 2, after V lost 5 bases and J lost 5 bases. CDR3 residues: CASSPGGDQPQHF. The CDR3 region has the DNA TGTGCCAGCAGCCCAGGGGGCGATCAGCCCCAGCATTTT.

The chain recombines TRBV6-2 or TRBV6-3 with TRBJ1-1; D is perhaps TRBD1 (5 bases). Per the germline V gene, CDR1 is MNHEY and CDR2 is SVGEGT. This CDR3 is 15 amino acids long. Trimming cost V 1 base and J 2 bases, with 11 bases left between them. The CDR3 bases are TGTGCCAGCAGTTACTATCCAACAGGAAACACTGAAGCTTTCTTT. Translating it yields CASSYYPTGNTEAFF.

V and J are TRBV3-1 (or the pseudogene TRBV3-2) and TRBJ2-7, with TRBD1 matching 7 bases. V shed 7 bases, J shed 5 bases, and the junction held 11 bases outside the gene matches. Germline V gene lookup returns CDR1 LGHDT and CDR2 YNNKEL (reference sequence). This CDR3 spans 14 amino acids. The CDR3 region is CASKGGEGAHEQYF. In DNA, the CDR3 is TGTGCCAGCAAAGGTGGAGAGGGGGCACACGAGCAGTACTTC.

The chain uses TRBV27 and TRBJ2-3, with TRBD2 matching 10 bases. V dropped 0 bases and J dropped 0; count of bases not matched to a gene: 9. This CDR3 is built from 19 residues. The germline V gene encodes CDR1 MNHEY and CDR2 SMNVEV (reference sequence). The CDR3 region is CASSLSRVAGGLSTDTQYF. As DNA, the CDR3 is TGTGCCAGCAGTTTATCGAGGGTAGCGGGGGGACTTAGCACAGATACGCAGTATTTT.

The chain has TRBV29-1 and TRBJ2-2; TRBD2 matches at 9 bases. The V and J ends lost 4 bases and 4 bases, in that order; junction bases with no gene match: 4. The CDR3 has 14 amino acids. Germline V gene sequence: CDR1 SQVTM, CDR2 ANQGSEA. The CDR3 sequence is CSVVASGTTGELFF. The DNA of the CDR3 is TGCAGCGTTGTTGCTAGCGGGACCACCGGGGAGCTGTTTTTT.

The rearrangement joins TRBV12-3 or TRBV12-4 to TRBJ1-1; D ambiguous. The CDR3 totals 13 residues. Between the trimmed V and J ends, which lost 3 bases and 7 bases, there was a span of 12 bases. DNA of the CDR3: TGTGCCAGCAGTTTTGGAGCCGACTTTGAAGCTTTCTTT. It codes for CASSFGADFEAFF.

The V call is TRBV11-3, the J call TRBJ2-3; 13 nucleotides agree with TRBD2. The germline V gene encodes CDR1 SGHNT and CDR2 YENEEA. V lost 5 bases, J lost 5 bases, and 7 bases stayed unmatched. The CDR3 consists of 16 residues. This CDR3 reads CASSHGTSGAGDTQYF. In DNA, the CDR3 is TGTGCCAGCAGCCATGGGACTAGCGGGGCGGGAGATACGCAGTATTTT. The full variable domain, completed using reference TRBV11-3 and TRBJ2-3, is EAGVVQSPRYKIIEKKQPVAFWCNPISGHNTLYWYLQNLGQGPELLIRYENEEAVDDSQLPKDRFSAERLKGVDSTLKIQPAELGDSAVYLCASSHGTSGAGDTQYFGPGTRLTVL.

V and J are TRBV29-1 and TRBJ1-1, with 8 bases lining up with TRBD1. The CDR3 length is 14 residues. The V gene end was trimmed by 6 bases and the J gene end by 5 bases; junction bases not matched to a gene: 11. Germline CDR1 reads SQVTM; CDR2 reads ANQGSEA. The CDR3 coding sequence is TGCAGCGTCGTTGGCCGGACAGGGATGACTGAAGCTTTCTTT. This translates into CSVVGRTGMTEAFF.

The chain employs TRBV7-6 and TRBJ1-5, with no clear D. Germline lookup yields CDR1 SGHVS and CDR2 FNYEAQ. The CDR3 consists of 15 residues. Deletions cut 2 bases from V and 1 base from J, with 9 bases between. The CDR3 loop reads CASSLRSGSNQPQHF. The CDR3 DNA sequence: TGTGCCAGCAGCTTAAGGTCGGGAAGCAATCAGCCCCAGCATTTT.

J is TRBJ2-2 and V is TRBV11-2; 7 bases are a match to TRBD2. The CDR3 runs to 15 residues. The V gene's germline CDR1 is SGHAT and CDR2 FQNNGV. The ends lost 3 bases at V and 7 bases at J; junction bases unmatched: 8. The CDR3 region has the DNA TGTGCCAGCAGCTTCTCGACGGGGGGATACGGGGAGCTGTTTTTT. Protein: CASSFSTGGYGELFF.

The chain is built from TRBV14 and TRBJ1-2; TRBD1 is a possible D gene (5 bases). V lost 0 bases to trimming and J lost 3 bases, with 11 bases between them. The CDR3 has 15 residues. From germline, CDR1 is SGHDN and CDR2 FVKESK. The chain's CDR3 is CASSQDDRSDYGYTF. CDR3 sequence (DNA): TGTGCCAGCAGCCAAGACGACAGAAGTGACTATGGCTACACCTTC. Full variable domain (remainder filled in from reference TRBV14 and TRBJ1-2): EAGVTQFPSHSVIEKGQTVTLRCDPISGHDNLYWYRRVMGKEIKFLLHFVKESKQDESGMPNNRFLAERTGGTYSTLKVQPAELEDSGVYFCASSQDDRSDYGYTFGSGTRLTVV.

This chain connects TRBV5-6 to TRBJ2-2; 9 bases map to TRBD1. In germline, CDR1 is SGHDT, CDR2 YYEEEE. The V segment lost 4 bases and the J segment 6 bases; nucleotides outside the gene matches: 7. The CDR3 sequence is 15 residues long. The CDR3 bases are TGTGCCAGCAGCGTCCGGGACAGGGTATCCGGGGAGCTGTTTTTT. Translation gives CASSVRDRVSGELFF.

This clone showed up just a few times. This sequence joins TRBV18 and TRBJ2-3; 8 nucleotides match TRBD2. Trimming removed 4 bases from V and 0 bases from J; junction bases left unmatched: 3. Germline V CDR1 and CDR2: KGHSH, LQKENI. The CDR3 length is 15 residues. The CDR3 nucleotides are TGTGCCAGCTCACTAATAGCGGGGAGCACAGATACGCAGTATTTT. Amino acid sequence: CASSLIAGSTDTQYF.

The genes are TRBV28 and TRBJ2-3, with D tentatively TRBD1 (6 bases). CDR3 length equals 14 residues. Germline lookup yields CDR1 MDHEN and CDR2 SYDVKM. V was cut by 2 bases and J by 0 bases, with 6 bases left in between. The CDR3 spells CASSLTGSTDTQYF. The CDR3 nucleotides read TGTGCCAGCAGTTTAACAGGGAGCACAGATACGCAGTATTTT.

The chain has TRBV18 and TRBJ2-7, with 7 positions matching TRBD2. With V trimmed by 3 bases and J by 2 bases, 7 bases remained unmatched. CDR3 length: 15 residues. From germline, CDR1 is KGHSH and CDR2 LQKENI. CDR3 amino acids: CASSPASGTTYEQYF. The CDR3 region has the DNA TGTGCCAGCTCACCCGCTAGCGGAACTACCTACGAGCAGTACTTC.

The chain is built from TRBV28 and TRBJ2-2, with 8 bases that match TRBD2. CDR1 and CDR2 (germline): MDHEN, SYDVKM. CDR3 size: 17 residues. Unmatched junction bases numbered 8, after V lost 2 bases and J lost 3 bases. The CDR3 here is CASSLLGGRRYTGELFF. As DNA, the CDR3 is TGTGCCAGCAGTTTACTGGGCGGGAGGCGGTACACCGGGGAGCTGTTTTTT.

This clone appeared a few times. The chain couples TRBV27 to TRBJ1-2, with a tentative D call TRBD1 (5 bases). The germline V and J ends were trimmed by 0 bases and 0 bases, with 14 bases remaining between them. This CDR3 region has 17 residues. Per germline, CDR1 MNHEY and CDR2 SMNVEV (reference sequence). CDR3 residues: CASSLSPGGRPNYGYTF. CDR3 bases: TGTGCCAGCAGTTTATCACCCGGGGGGAGACCTAACTATGGCTACACCTTC.

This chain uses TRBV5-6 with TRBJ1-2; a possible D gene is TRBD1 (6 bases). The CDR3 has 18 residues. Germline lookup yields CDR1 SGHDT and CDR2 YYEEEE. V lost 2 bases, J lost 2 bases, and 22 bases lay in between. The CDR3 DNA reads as TGTGCCAGCAGCTTATCGGGACACGCAGACCACTCGAACTATGGCTACACCTTC. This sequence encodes CASSLSGHADHSNYGYTF.

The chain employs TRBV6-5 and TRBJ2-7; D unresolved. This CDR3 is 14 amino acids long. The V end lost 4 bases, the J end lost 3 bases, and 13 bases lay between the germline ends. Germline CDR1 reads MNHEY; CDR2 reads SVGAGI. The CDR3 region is CASSSLAGYYEQYF. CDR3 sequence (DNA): TGTGCCAGCAGTTCCTTAGCCGGGTACTACGAGCAGTACTTC.

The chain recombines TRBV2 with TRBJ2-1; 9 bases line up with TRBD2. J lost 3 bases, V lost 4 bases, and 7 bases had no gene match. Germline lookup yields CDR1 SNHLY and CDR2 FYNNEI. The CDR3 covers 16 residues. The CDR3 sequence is CASSGVSGSIYNEQFF. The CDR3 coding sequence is TGTGCCAGCAGTGGGGTTAGCGGGAGTATCTACAATGAGCAGTTCTTC. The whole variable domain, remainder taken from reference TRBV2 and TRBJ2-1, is EPEVTQTPSHQVTQMGQEVILRCVPISNHLYFYWYRQILGQKVEFLVSFYNNEISEKSEIFDDQFSVERPDGSNFTLKIRSTKLEDSAMYFCASSGVSGSIYNEQFFGPGTRLTVL.

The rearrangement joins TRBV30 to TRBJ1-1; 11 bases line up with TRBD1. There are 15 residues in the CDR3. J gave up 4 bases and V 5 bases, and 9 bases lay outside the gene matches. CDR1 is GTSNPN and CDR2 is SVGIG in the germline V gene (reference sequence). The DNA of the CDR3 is TGTGCCTGGCTAACCTCCGGGACAGGGGGCACTGAAGCTTTCTTT. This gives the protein CAWLTSGTGGTEAFF.